This T cell receptor (beta chain) derives from a study of T cell responses to AZD1222 COVID-19 vaccine. Clones were sequenced by immunoSEQ multiplex PCR, and TCRdb holds only the in-frame ones, with some missing. The table has about 79,000 clones, about 92% seen once. Worth noting for this clone: Its specificity is not known.

V was shortened by 4 bases and J by 10 bases, with 23 bases between the two germline ends. This CDR3 is built from 16 residues. The germline V gene has CDR1 LNHDA and CDR2 SQIVND (reference sequence). Points from the study as a whole: Increased Spike-specific TCR breadth and depth were observed after two AZD1222 doses.

The rearrangement uses TRBV19 and TRBJ2-1; D is perhaps TRBD1 or TRBD2 (5 bases each). The source is an adult in good health. This specimen was peripheral blood, taken on day 0 of MenACWY control vaccination. The CDR3 coding sequence is TGTGCCAGTAGTAGGCTCGGACTTCCACGAGCAGGGGAGCAGTTCTTC. Amino acids: CASSRLGLPRAGEQFF. Looking up the rest from reference TRBV19 and TRBJ2-1 gives the full variable domain: DGGITQSPKYLFRKEGQNVTLSCEQNLNHDAMYWYRQDPGQGLRLIYYSQIVNDFQKGDIAEGYSVSREKKESFPLTVTSAQKNPTAFYLCASSRLGLPRAGEQFFGPGTRLTVL.